This TCR beta chain comes out of a study of T-cell reconstitution after alpha-beta-depleted transplantation in children (dated by TCRdb to about 2016). Study-wide context: T-cell immune reconstitution after TCRalphabeta/CD19-depleted allogeneic hematopoietic cell transplantation in children was quantitatively tracked in the study by means of TCR repertoire profiling. General conclusions and limits of the study: Over subsequent months, a decline in hyperexpanded clone frequencies was noted, and after one year, T-cell counts and TCRbeta diversity were mostly ascribed to newly produced T cells. In some patients, the high TCRbeta diversity seen at day 60 was put down to recipient T cells and intrathymic progenitors that had survived conditioning. Apparently early alphabetaT-cell count recovery about two months after transplant reportedly relied on only several hundred rapidly expanded clones derived from non-depleted graft cells.

The CDR3, from cysteine to phenylalanine, totals 15 residues. Only the CDR3 DNA is retained, 45 bases long and in frame from the first base. V gives up 7 bases and J gives up 6 bases, and the segment between their germline ends measures 20 bases. The germline V gene encodes CDR1 MNHNS and CDR2 SASEGT. This clonotype has a count of ten or more. Which antigen it targets is not known. Base qualities are not provided; no much larger clone lies one nucleotide away. The treatment or condition tag for this specimen amounts to: allogeneic hematopoietic cell transplantation with graft depleted of TCRalphabeta T cells and CD19 B cells. The children who served as transplant recipients had been given grafts of TCRalphabeta/CD19-depleted allogeneic hematopoietic cells. The library was generated by PCR. TCRdb records Illumina HiSeq 2500 as the sequencer. To normalize quantification of the TCRbeta repertoire, the TCR libraries were built with molecular barcoding that relied on unique molecular identifiers. TCRdb redid the processing of the public reads, applying fastp at Q25 and MiXCR, and retained in-frame beta chains. CDR3 protein sequences are deduplicated, and each keeps its most common genes and DNA. The table for this sample lists about 160,000 distinct CDR3 sequences; around 10% of them were counted only once. The ten top clones hold around 14% of the sample.

The chain links TRBV6-1 with TRBJ2-3; the D assignment is uncertain and may be TRBD1 or TRBD2, with 6 bases supporting each. The clonotype originates from a boy under 10 years old with acute myeloid leukemia, due to receive a stem cell transplant. The specimen was PBMCs, collected before TCRalphabeta/CD19-depleted stem cell transplant. The DNA reads as follows: TGTGCCAGCATTCTATCTTCGGGGGCACAGGATACGCAGTATTTT. The resulting protein is CASILSSGAQDTQYF.